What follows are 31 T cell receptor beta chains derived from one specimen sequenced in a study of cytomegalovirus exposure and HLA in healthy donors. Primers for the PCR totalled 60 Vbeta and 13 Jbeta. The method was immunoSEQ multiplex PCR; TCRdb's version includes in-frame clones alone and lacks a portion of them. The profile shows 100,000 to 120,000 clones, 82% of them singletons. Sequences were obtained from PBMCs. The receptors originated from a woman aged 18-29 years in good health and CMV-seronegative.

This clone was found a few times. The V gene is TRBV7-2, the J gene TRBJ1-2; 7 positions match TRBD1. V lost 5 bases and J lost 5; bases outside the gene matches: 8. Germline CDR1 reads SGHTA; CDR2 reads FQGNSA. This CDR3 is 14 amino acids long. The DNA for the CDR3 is TGTGCCAGCAGCCTTGACAGGGCTAGTTATGGCTACACCTTC. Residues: CASSLDRASYGYTF.

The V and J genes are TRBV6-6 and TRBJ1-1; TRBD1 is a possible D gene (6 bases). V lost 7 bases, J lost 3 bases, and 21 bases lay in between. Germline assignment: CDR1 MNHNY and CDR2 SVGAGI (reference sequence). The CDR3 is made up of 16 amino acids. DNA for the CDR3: TGTGCCAGCACTTCCAGGGGCCTCGATGTTCACACTGAAGCTTTCTTT. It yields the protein CASTSRGLDVHTEAFF.

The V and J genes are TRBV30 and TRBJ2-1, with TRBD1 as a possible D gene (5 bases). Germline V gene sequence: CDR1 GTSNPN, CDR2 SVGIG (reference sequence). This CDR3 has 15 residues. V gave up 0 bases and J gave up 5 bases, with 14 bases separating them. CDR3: CAWSVNTQDNNEQFF. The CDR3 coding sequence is TGTGCCTGGAGTGTAAATACACAGGATAACAATGAGCAGTTCTTC.

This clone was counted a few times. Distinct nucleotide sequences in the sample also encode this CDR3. CDR3 DNA sequence: TGTGCCAGCAGGAGCTCCTATAATTCACCCCTCCACTTT. It yields the protein CASRSSYNSPLHF. The J gene is TRBJ1-6, the V gene TRBV6-5; unclear D gene. Germline V gene sequence: CDR1 MNHEY, CDR2 SVGAGI. The CDR3 runs to 13 residues. V dropped 6 bases and J dropped 0 bases, with 3 bases sitting between them.

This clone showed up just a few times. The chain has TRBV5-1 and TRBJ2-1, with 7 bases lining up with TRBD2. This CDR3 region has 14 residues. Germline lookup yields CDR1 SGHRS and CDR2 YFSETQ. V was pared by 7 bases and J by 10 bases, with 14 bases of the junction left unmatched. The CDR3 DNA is TGCGCCAGCGCCTTCGAGGGCGGGGGAAGGGAGCAGTTCTTC. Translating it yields CASAFEGGGREQFF.

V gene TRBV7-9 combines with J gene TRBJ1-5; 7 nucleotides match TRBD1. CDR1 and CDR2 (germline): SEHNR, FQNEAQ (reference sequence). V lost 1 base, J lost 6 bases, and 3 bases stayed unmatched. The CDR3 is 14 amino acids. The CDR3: CASSLGQGGQPQHF. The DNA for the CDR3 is TGTGCCAGCAGCTTAGGACAGGGAGGTCAGCCCCAGCATTTT.

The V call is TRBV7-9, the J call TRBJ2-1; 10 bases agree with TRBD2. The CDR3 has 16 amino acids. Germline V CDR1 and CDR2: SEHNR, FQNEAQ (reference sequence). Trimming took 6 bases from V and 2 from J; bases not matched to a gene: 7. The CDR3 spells CASRVSGRGPYNEQFF. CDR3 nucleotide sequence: TGTGCCAGCAGGGTAAGCGGGAGGGGGCCCTACAATGAGCAGTTCTTC. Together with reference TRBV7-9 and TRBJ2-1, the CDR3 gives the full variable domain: DTGVSQNPRHKITKRGQNVTFRCDPISEHNRLYWYRQTLGQGPEFLTYFQNEAQLEKSRLLSDRFSAERPKGSFSTLEIQRTEQGDSAMYLCASRVSGRGPYNEQFFGPGTRLTVL.

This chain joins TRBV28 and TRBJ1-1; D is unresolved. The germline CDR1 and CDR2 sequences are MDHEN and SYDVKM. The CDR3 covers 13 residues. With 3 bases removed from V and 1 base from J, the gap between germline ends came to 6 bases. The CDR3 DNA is TGTGCCAGCAGTTTGTTACAGAACACTGAAGCTTTCTTT. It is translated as CASSLLQNTEAFF.

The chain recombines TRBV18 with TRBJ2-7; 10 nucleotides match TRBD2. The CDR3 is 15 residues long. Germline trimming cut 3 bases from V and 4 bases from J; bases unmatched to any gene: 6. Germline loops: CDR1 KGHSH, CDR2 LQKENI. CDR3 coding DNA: TGTGCCAGCTCACCCGCTAGCGGGGGACCGTACGAGCAGTACGTC. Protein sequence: CASSPASGGPYEQYV.

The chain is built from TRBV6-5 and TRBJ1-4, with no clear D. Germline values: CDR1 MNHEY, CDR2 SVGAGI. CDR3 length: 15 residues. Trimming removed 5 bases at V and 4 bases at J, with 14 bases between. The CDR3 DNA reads TGTGCCAGCAGTGTCGGTGGGAGGAGTAATGAAAAACTGTTTTTT. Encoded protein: CASSVGGRSNEKLFF.

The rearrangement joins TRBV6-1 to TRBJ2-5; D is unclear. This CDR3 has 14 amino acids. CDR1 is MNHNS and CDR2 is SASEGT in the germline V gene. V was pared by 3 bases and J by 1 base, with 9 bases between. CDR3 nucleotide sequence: TGTGCCAGCAGTGATTCGCGGATCCAAGAGACCCAGTACTTC. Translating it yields CASSDSRIQETQYF.

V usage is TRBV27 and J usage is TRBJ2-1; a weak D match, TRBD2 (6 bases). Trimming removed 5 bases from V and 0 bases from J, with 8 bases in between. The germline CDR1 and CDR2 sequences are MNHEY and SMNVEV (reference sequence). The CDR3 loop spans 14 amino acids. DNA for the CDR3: TGTGCCAGCAGTCCCGGGAGCTCCTACAATGAGCAGTTCTTC. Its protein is CASSPGSSYNEQFF.

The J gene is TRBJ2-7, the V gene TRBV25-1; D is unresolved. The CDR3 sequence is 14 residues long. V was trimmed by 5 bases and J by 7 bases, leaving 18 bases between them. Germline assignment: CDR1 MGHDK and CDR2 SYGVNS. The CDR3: CASSPSGFSREQYF. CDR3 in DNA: TGTGCCAGCAGTCCCTCCGGCTTCTCTAGGGAGCAGTACTTC.

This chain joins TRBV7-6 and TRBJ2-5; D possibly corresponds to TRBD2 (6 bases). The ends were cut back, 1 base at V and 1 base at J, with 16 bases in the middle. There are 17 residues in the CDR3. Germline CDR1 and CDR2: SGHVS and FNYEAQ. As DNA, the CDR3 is TGTGCCAGCAGCTTAGGACTTGTGCGGGGCGGCCAAGAGACCCAGTACTTC. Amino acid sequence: CASSLGLVRGGQETQYF. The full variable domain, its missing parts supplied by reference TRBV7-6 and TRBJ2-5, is GAGVSQSPRYKVTKRGQDVALRCDPISGHVSLYWYRQALGQGPEFLTYFNYEAQQDKSGLPNDRFSAERPEGSISTLTIQRTEQRDSAMYRCASSLGLVRGGQETQYFGPGTRLLVL.

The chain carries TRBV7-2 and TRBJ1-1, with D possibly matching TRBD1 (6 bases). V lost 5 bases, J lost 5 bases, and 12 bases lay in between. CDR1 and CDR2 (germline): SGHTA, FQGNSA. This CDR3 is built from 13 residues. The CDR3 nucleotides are TGTGCCAGCAGCAAGGGGGGGGTTACTGAAGCTTTCTTT. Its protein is CASSKGGVTEAFF.

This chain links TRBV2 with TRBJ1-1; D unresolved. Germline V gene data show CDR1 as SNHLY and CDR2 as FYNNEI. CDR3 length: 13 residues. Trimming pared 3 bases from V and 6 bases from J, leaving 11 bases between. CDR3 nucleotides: TGTGCCAGCAGTGACAGGCCTAACGCTGAAGCTTTCTTT. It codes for CASSDRPNAEAFF. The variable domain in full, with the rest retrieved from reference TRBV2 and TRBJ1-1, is EPEVTQTPSHQVTQMGQEVILRCVPISNHLYFYWYRQILGQKVEFLVSFYNNEISEKSEIFDDQFSVERPDGSNFTLKIRSTKLEDSAMYFCASSDRPNAEAFFGQGTRLTVV.

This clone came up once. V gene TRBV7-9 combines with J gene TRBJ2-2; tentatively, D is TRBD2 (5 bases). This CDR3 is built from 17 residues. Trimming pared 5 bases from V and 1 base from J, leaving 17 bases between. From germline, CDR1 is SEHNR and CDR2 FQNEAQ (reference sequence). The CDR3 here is CASSPLGGSVNTGELFF. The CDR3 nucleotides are TGTGCCAGCAGCCCCCTGGGTGGTAGCGTGAACACCGGGGAGCTGTTTTTT.

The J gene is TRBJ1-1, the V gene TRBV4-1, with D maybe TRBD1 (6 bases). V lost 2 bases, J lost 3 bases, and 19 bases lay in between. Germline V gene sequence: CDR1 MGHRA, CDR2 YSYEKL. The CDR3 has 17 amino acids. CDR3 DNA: TGCGCCAGCAGCCAACTTTTAACCAGGGGCGAGGACACTGAAGCTTTCTTT. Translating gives CASSQLLTRGEDTEAFF.

The CDR3 region has the DNA TGTGCCAGCAGCCCCCAACCTAGCGGGGACCTCTACGAGCAGTACTTC. This translates into CASSPQPSGDLYEQYF. The chain is built from TRBV11-3 and TRBJ2-7; 9 positions agree with TRBD2. The CDR3 length is 16 residues. Trimming took 5 bases from V and 3 from J; bases not matched to a gene: 11. The germline V gene has CDR1 SGHNT and CDR2 YENEEA.

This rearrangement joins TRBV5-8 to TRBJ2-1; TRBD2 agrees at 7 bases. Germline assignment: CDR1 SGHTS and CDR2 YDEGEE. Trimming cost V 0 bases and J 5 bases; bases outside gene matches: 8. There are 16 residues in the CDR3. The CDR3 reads CASSLGDYRSHNEQFF. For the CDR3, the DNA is TGTGCCAGCAGCTTGGGGGACTACCGGTCCCACAATGAGCAGTTCTTC.

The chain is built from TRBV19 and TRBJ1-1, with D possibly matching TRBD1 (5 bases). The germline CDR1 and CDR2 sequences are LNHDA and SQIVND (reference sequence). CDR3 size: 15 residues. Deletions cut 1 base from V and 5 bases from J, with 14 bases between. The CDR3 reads CASSIGGRRGTEAFF. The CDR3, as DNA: TGTGCCAGTAGTATAGGGGGACGGAGGGGAACTGAAGCTTTCTTT.

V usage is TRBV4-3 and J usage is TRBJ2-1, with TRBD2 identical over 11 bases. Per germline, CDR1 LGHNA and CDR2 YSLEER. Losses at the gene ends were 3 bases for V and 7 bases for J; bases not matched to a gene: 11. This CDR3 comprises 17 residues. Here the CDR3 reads CASSHDNIAGGQNEQFF. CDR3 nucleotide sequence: TGCGCCAGCAGCCACGATAATATAGCGGGGGGGCAGAATGAGCAGTTCTTC.

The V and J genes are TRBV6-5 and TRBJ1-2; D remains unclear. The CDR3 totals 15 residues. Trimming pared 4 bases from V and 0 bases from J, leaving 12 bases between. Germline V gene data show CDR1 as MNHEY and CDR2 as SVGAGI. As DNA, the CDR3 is TGTGCCAGCAGTTCGGTAACAGAAGCTAACTATGGCTACACCTTC. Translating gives CASSSVTEANYGYTF.

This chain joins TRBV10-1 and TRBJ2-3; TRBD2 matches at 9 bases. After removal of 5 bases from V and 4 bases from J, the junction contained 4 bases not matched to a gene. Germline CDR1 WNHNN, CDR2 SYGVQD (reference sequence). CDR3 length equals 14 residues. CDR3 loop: CASSRGGAADTQYF. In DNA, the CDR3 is TGCGCCAGCAGTCGCGGGGGGGCCGCAGATACGCAGTATTTT.

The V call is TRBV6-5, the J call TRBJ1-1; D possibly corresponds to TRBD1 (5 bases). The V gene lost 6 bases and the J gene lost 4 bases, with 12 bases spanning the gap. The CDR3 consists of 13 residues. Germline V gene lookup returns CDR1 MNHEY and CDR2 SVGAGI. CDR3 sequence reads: CASRGGETTEAFF. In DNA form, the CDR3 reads TGTGCCAGCAGAGGAGGGGAGACCACTGAAGCTTTCTTT.

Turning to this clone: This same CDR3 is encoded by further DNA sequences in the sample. The CDR3 loop reads CASSRDRGLNEQFF. The CDR3 DNA reads as TGTGCCAGCAGTAGAGACAGGGGATTGAATGAGCAGTTCTTC. The chain couples TRBV2 to TRBJ2-1; TRBD1 matches 8 bases. V shed 5 bases, J shed 7 bases, and the junction held 7 bases outside the gene matches. Germline V gene sequence: CDR1 SNHLY, CDR2 FYNNEI. CDR3 length: 14 amino acids. Full variable domain (rest looked up from reference TRBV2 and TRBJ2-1): EPEVTQTPSHQVTQMGQEVILRCVPISNHLYFYWYRQILGQKVEFLVSFYNNEISEKSEIFDDQFSVERPDGSNFTLKIRSTKLEDSAMYFCASSRDRGLNEQFFGPGTRLTVL.

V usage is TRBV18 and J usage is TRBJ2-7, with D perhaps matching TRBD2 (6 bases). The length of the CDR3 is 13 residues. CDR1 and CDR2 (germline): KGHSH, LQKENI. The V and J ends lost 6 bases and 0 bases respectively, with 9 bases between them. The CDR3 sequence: CASSAGSSYEQYF. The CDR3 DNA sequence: TGTGCCAGCTCGGCCGGGAGCTCCTACGAGCAGTACTTC.

The CDR3 here is CASSPQGGGQPQHF. The CDR3 DNA reads TGTGCCAGCAGTCCCCAGGGGGGTGGTCAGCCCCAGCATTTT. V gene TRBV28 combines with J gene TRBJ1-5, with 7 bases that match TRBD1. CDR1 is MDHEN and CDR2 is SYDVKM in the germline V gene. Trimming took 5 bases from V and 6 from J; bases not matched to a gene: 7. The CDR3 runs 14 residues.

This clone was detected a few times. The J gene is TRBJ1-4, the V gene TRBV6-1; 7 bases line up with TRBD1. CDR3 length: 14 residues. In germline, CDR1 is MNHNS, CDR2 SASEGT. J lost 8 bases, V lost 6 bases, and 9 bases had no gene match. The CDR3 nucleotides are TGTGCCAGCAGGGAGCACAGGGGCCGAGAAAAACTGTTTTTT. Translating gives CASREHRGREKLFF.

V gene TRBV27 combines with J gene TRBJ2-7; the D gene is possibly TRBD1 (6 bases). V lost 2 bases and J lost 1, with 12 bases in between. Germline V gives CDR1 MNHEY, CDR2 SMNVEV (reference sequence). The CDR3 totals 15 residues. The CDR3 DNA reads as TGTGCCAGCAGTTTAAGCCAGGGGTTGTCCTACGAGCAGTACGTC. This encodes CASSLSQGLSYEQYV.

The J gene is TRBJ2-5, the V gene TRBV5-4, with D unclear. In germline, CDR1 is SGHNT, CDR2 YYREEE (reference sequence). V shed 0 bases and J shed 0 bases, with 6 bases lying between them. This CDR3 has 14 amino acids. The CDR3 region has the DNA TGTGCCAGCAGCTTGGACCCAGACCAAGAGACCCAGTACTTC. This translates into CASSLDPDQETQYF.